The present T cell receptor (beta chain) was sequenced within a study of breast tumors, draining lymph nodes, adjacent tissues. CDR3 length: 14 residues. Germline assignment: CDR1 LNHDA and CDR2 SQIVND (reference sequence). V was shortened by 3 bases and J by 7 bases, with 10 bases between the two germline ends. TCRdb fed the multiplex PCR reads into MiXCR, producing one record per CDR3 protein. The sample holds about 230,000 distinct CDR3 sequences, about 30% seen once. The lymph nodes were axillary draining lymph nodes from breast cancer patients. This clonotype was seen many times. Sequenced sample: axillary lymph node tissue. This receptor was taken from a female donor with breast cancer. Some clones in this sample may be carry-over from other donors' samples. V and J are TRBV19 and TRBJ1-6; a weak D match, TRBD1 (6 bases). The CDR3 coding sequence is TGTGCCAGTAGTATGGGGCAGGGGAATTCACCCCTCCACTTT. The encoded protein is CASSMGQGNSPLHF. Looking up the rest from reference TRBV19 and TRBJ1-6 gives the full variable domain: DGGITQSPKYLFRKEGQNVTLSCEQNLNHDAMYWYRQDPGQGLRLIYYSQIVNDFQKGDIAEGYSVSREKKESFPLTVTSAQKNPTAFYLCASSMGQGNSPLHFGNGTRLTVT.